The 29 T cell receptor beta chains in this list originate from one sample, sequenced in a study of blood T cell repertoires in COVID-19 (dated by TCRdb to about 2020). Library preparation was by the immunoSEQ multiplex PCR assay. TCRdb obtained this table from immuneACCESS and retained in-frame rearrangements with V and J assigned. These tables miss some clones; where compared with another copy, unresolved V genes account for less than half of the shortfall, and the remainder is unexplained. In this sample the table shows roughly 200,000 clones, approximately 87% of which occur a single time. The ten largest clones capture about 6% of the sample. The material sequenced was peripheral blood. The receptors shown here come from a man in his sixties who had recovered from COVID-19.

Only a few counts were recorded for this clone. The chain has TRBV30 and TRBJ2-6; unclear D gene. This CDR3 is 13 amino acids long. In germline, CDR1 is GTSNPN, CDR2 SVGIG (reference sequence). The V end lost 4 bases, the J end lost 1 base, and 5 bases lay between the germline ends. The chain's CDR3 is CAWTTSGANVLTF. The CDR3 DNA reads as TGTGCCTGGACAACATCTGGGGCCAACGTCCTGACTTTC.

The CDR3 sequence is CASGFSGLSYGTDTQYF. The CDR3 nucleotides read TGTGCTAGTGGTTTCTCAGGGCTCTCGTACGGCACAGATACGCAGTATTTT. J is TRBJ2-3 and V is TRBV12-5; D is perhaps TRBD1 (5 bases). The ends were cut back, 3 bases at V and 1 base at J, with 17 bases in the middle. Germline lookup yields CDR1 LGHNT and CDR2 FRNRAP. The CDR3 runs to 17 residues.

The chain has TRBV5-4 and TRBJ2-1; 7 bases are shared with TRBD2. Germline CDR1 SGHNT, CDR2 YYREEE (reference sequence). This CDR3 region has 14 residues. Trimming removed 4 bases from V and 3 bases from J; junction bases left unmatched: 4. The CDR3 loop reads CASSRRGSYNEQFF. The DNA for the CDR3 is TGTGCCAGCAGCCGGCGCGGGAGCTACAATGAGCAGTTCTTC.

The V and J genes are TRBV7-3 and TRBJ1-1, with 8 nucleotides matching TRBD1. Germline CDR1 and CDR2: SGHTA and FQGTGA. The CDR3 runs to 14 residues. V gave up 5 bases and J gave up 0 bases; unmatched junction bases: 2. CDR3 DNA sequence: TGTGCCAGCAGCCGGACAGGGATGAACACTGAAGCTTTCTTT. Translation: CASSRTGMNTEAFF.

The V call is TRBV30, the J call TRBJ1-1; a weak D match, TRBD1 (5 bases). Germline CDR1 reads GTSNPN; CDR2 reads SVGIG (reference sequence). The CDR3 sequence is 11 residues long. V gave up 4 bases and J gave up 6 bases, with 9 bases separating them. CDR3 amino acids: CAWTPRAEAFF. CDR3 nucleotide sequence: TGTGCCTGGACTCCCAGGGCTGAAGCTTTCTTT.

The rearrangement links TRBV11-2 to TRBJ1-1, with no clear D. Trimming left V 5 bases short and J 0 bases short, with 7 bases between. Germline V gene data show CDR1 as SGHAT and CDR2 as FQNNGV. This CDR3 spans 13 amino acids. This CDR3 is CASSRNMNTEAFF. CDR3 DNA: TGTGCCAGCAGCCGTAATATGAACACTGAAGCTTTCTTT.

This clone has more than one count but fewer than ten. The rearrangement joins TRBV5-4 to TRBJ1-5, with a tentative D call TRBD1 (5 bases). Trimming stripped 4 bases from V and 0 bases from J, with 8 bases between. The CDR3 spans 14 residues. CDR1 and CDR2 from the germline V gene are SGHNT and YYREEE (reference sequence). The CDR3 protein is CASSRQGSNQPQHF. The CDR3 nucleotides are TGTGCCAGCAGCCGCCAGGGTAGCAATCAGCCCCAGCATTTT.

This chain connects TRBV3-1 (or the pseudogene TRBV3-2) to TRBJ2-5; no clear D. This CDR3 comprises 13 residues. Germline CDR1 reads LGHDT; CDR2 reads YNNKEL (reference sequence). Deletions cut 4 bases from V and 4 bases from J, with 10 bases between. The CDR3 DNA sequence: TGTGCCAGCAGCCCCGTTGCAGGAGAGACCCAGTACTTC. Translation: CASSPVAGETQYF.

The chain combines TRBV5-1 with TRBJ1-3; D perhaps matches TRBD1 (6 bases). The CDR3 has 16 residues. The germline V gene encodes CDR1 SGHRS and CDR2 YFSETQ. The V end was cut by 2 bases, the J end by 6 bases, with 18 bases between. The CDR3 loop is CASSLIQGSGANTIYF. DNA of the CDR3: TGCGCCAGCAGCTTAATCCAAGGGTCAGGGGCAAACACCATATATTTT.

This chain joins TRBV19 and TRBJ1-6, with D unclear. The CDR3 sequence is 16 residues long. V lost 6 bases and J 5 bases, leaving 17 bases between the germline ends. Looked up from germline, CDR1 is LNHDA and CDR2 is SQIVND (reference sequence). CDR3 in DNA: TGTGCCAGTAGAACAGAGGGAGGTTCCGATAATTCACCCCTCCACTTT. Amino acid sequence: CASRTEGGSDNSPLHF.

This chain uses TRBV3-1 (or the pseudogene TRBV3-2) with TRBJ2-7; 8 bases agree with TRBD1. Germline values: CDR1 LGHDT, CDR2 YNNKEL (reference sequence). V was pared by 0 bases and J by 3 bases, with 7 bases of the junction left unmatched. This CDR3 has 16 amino acids. The CDR3 region is CASSQDLRQGYYEQYF. CDR3 nucleotide sequence: TGTGCCAGCAGCCAAGATCTCCGACAGGGGTACTACGAGCAGTACTTC.

This clone was seen only once. The chain is built from TRBV28 and TRBJ2-7, with 11 bases matching TRBD2. The V and J ends lost 3 bases and 2 bases, in that order; junction bases with no gene match: 3. Germline CDR1 reads MDHEN; CDR2 reads SYDVKM. The CDR3 loop spans 15 amino acids. The CDR3 sequence: CASSLEGLAAYEQYF. CDR3 coding DNA: TGTGCCAGCAGTTTGGAGGGACTAGCGGCCTACGAGCAGTACTTC.

The rearrangement joins TRBV29-1 to TRBJ1-5, with 7 bases lining up with TRBD1. CDR3 length equals 14 residues. The germline gives CDR1 SQVTM, CDR2 ANQGSEA. Trimming cost V 4 bases and J 1 base; bases outside gene matches: 4. Written as DNA, the CDR3 is TGCAGCGTTGCAGAGGGACAGAGCAATCAGCCCCAGCATTTT. Translated: CSVAEGQSNQPQHF.

The CDR3 DNA reads TGTGCCAGCAGCTTAGGAAAGATCGGGGGTCATGAGCAGTACTTC. Translating gives CASSLGKIGGHEQYF. The V and J genes are TRBV7-2 and TRBJ2-7; maybe TRBD2 (6 bases). Germline assignment: CDR1 SGHTA and CDR2 FQGNSA. This CDR3 region has 15 residues. V gave up 1 base and J gave up 7 bases, with 17 bases separating them. The variable domain in full, completed from reference TRBV7-2 and TRBJ2-7, reads GAGVSQSPSNKVTEKGKDVELRCDPISGHTALYWYRQSLGQGLEFLIYFQGNSAPDKSGLPSDRFSAERTGGSVSTLTIQRTQQEDSAVYLCASSLGKIGGHEQYFGPGTRLTVT.

The chain carries TRBV13 and TRBJ2-3, with TRBD2 matching 16 bases. Germline assignment: CDR1 PRHDT and CDR2 FYEKMQ (reference sequence). V lost 3 bases, J lost 2 bases, and 2 bases stayed unmatched. The CDR3 contains 17 residues. The DNA of the CDR3 is TGTGCCAGCAGCTTGGGACTAGCGGGAGGGCCCACAGATACGCAGTATTTT. It codes for CASSLGLAGGPTDTQYF.

The sample holds one count of this clone. This chain connects TRBV30 to TRBJ1-1; D gene ambiguous. The V and J ends lost 5 bases and 7 bases respectively, with 11 bases between them. Germline V gives CDR1 GTSNPN, CDR2 SVGIG (reference sequence). The CDR3 totals 11 residues. This CDR3 reads CAWRLDGEAFF. DNA of the CDR3: TGTGCCTGGCGGTTAGATGGTGAAGCTTTCTTT.

This chain links TRBV11-3 with TRBJ2-3; weak D call: TRBD1 (6 bases). Looked up from germline, CDR1 is SGHNT and CDR2 is YENEEA. V shed 10 bases and J shed 0 bases, with 14 bases lying between them. The CDR3 extends over 14 amino acids. The CDR3 coding sequence is TGTGCCACCGCTAAACAGGGTAGCACAGATACGCAGTATTTT. Its protein is CATAKQGSTDTQYF.

The chain employs TRBV4-1 and TRBJ2-7; D not resolved. CDR1 is MGHRA, CDR2 YSYEKL, per germline. The V end was cut by 4 bases, the J end by 5 bases, with 15 bases between. The CDR3 consists of 14 residues. CDR3: CASSRFRSSDEQYF. In DNA form, the CDR3 reads TGCGCCAGCAGCCGCTTCCGGTCAAGCGACGAGCAGTACTTC.

This chain links TRBV19 with TRBJ1-5, with D tentatively TRBD1 (6 bases). The CDR3 is 16 amino acids. Germline values: CDR1 LNHDA, CDR2 SQIVND (reference sequence). The germline V and J ends were trimmed by 5 bases and 7 bases, with 21 bases remaining between them. CDR3 residues: CASSFPTGRGGQPQHF. For the CDR3, the DNA is TGTGCCAGTAGTTTTCCCACAGGGAGGGGTGGCCAGCCCCAGCATTTT.

This clone was recorded only once. CDR3 DNA sequence: TGCGCCAGCAGCCAAACTTGGGACAGGGGAAACTATGGCTACACCTTC. It encodes CASSQTWDRGNYGYTF. The chain recombines TRBV4-1 with TRBJ1-2, with 10 bases identical to TRBD1. CDR1 and CDR2 from the germline V gene are MGHRA and YSYEKL. The CDR3 spans 16 residues. V lost 2 bases and J lost 2; bases outside the gene matches: 5.

The chain employs TRBV30 and TRBJ2-1; D may be TRBD2 (7 bases). Trimming removed 5 bases from V and 0 bases from J, with 14 bases in between. The CDR3 is 15 amino acids. In germline, CDR1 is GTSNPN, CDR2 SVGIG (reference sequence). Written as DNA, the CDR3 is TGTGCCTGGGGGGTAGGGGGGGCCTCCTACAATGAGCAGTTCTTC. Translating gives CAWGVGGASYNEQFF.

The V call is TRBV6-2 or TRBV6-3, the J call TRBJ1-1; maybe TRBD1 (6 bases). This CDR3 is 15 amino acids long. The germline gives CDR1 MNHEY, CDR2 SVGEGT. Trimming cost V 5 bases and J 8 bases, with 21 bases left between them. The CDR3 is CASSLTPPGVKEAFF. CDR3 in DNA: TGTGCCAGCAGTCTTACCCCACCAGGGGTAAAGGAAGCTTTCTTT.

The DNA of the CDR3 is TGTGCCAGCAGCTTAAATAGCGGGAGGGCCGCCGGCCAAGAGACCCAGTACTTC. Translation gives CASSLNSGRAAGQETQYF. This chain joins TRBV11-2 and TRBJ2-5, with 11 bases lining up with TRBD2. The V gene end was trimmed by 2 bases and the J gene end by 1 base; junction bases not matched to a gene: 9. The CDR3 is 18 amino acids. CDR1 SGHAT and CDR2 FQNNGV come from the germline V gene.

To note about this clone: Distinct nucleotide sequences in the sample also encode this CDR3. The chain couples TRBV9 to TRBJ2-1; tentative D call: TRBD1 (6 bases). V dropped 2 bases and J dropped 7 bases, with 7 bases sitting between them. CDR3 length: 12 residues. In germline, CDR1 is SGDLS, CDR2 YYNGEE. The CDR3 reads CASSVQGNEQFF. The CDR3 nucleotides read TGTGCCAGCAGCGTGCAGGGGAATGAGCAGTTCTTC.

The chain combines TRBV19 with TRBJ1-1; D gene unclear. Trimming took off 4 bases at V and 8 bases at J, with 23 bases between the two ends. This CDR3 comprises 16 residues. CDR1 and CDR2 (germline): LNHDA, SQIVND (reference sequence). This chain's CDR3 is CASSTRTGMGNGEAFF. As DNA, the CDR3 is TGTGCCAGTAGTACCAGGACGGGAATGGGGAATGGAGAAGCTTTCTTT. The entire variable domain, with the rest obtained from reference TRBV19 and TRBJ1-1, is as follows: DGGITQSPKYLFRKEGQNVTLSCEQNLNHDAMYWYRQDPGQGLRLIYYSQIVNDFQKGDIAEGYSVSREKKESFPLTVTSAQKNPTAFYLCASSTRTGMGNGEAFFGQGTRLTVV.

The rearrangement links TRBV5-6 to TRBJ2-1; D remains unclear. V was shortened by 1 base and J by 0 bases, with 8 bases between the two germline ends. The V gene's germline CDR1 is SGHDT and CDR2 YYEEEE. The CDR3 contains 15 residues. CDR3 region: CASSLRHSSYNEQFF. CDR3 nucleotides: TGTGCCAGCAGCTTGCGGCACAGCTCCTACAATGAGCAGTTCTTC.

This clone has a handful of counts. The V gene is TRBV19, the J gene TRBJ2-2; 14 positions match TRBD2. The CDR3 is 18 amino acids. The V and J ends lost 4 bases and 0 bases, in that order; junction bases with no gene match: 4. Germline CDR1 is LNHDA and CDR2 is SQIVND (reference sequence). The CDR3 bases are TGTGCCAGTAGTAAGGGACTAGCGGGGGCCGCGAACACCGGGGAGCTGTTTTTT. Amino acids: CASSKGLAGAANTGELFF.

The rearrangement uses TRBV7-9 and TRBJ1-2; no definite D call. This CDR3 is built from 16 residues. Between the trimmed V and J ends, which lost 5 bases and 5 bases, there was a span of 21 bases. CDR1 is SEHNR, CDR2 FQNEAQ, per germline (reference sequence). The CDR3 sequence is CASSPAGRVGWYGYTF. CDR3 nucleotides: TGTGCCAGCAGCCCTGCGGGGAGGGTTGGCTGGTATGGCTACACCTTC.

The rearrangement joins TRBV3-1 (or the pseudogene TRBV3-2) to TRBJ1-1, with D possibly TRBD1 on 5 matching bases. CDR3 length equals 16 residues. Trimming took 1 base from V and 0 from J, leaving 12 bases between them. Germline V gene sequence: CDR1 LGHDT, CDR2 YNNKEL (reference sequence). CDR3 sequence reads: CASSQVRGPLNTEAFF. The CDR3 DNA reads as TGTGCCAGCAGCCAAGTGCGGGGCCCCCTGAACACTGAAGCTTTCTTT.